This TCR beta chain was observed in a study of T cell repertoires in cytomegalovirus infection. General study points: The response measured ex vivo was dominated by TCR beta clonotypes (HLA-C-restricted and CMV-specific).

TCRdb recomputed calls from the reads with MiXCR, one row per CDR3 protein. The sample shows approximately 500,000 distinct CDR3 sequences, 15% to 20% of them seen only once. This clonotype occurred a few times. The antigen is undetermined. The CDR3 runs 15 residues. The junction had 5 bases not matched to a gene; V was cut back by 4 bases and J by 3 bases. From germline, CDR1 is MNHEY and CDR2 SMNVEV (reference sequence). The rearrangement uses TRBV27 and TRBJ1-4, with 7 bases that match TRBD1. Sequenced input: CD8+ T cells from PBMCs. The receptor was derived from a human donor in good health (CMV status not recorded). Some clones in this sample may be carry-over from other donors' samples. The DNA of the CDR3 is TGTGCCAGCAGTTCCGACAGGGCGCCTAATGAAAAACTGTTTTTT. This encodes CASSSDRAPNEKLFF. Looking up the rest from reference TRBV27 and TRBJ1-4 gives the full variable domain: EAQVTQNPRYLITVTGKKLTVTCSQNMNHEYMSWYRQDPGLGLRQIYYSMNVEVTDKGDVPEGYKVSRKEKRNFPLILESPSPNQTSLYFCASSSDRAPNEKLFFGSGTQLSVL.